These 7 T cell receptor beta chains share one sample of origin, sequenced in a study of shared clonotypes between healthy human individuals. Naive CD8 cells lacked CD45RO and underwent positive selection for CCR7, leaving out terminally differentiated effector memory CD45RA+ cells. The table came from immunoSEQ multiplex PCR; TCRdb's copy has only in-frame clones and leaves some out. Here the sample spans around 600,000 clones, 95% being singletons. The sequenced material came from naive CD8+ T cells sorted from blood. The receptor source for this set is a woman aged 25 to 39 in good health.

The chain has TRBV11-2 and TRBJ1-2; the D is unclear. This CDR3 is built from 16 residues. Trimming shortened V by 4 bases and J by 0 bases, and 15 bases separated the two germline ends. Germline-derived CDR1 and CDR2 are SGHAT and FQNNGV. CDR3 loop: CASSYSGRYPNYGYTF. The CDR3 DNA reads TGTGCCAGCAGCTACTCGGGCCGTTATCCTAACTATGGCTACACCTTC.

The V call is TRBV29-1, the J call TRBJ1-2, with 7 nucleotides matching TRBD1. This CDR3 is 15 amino acids long. Germline CDR1 SQVTM, CDR2 ANQGSEA. V lost 6 bases and J lost 7; bases outside the gene matches: 17. The CDR3 coding sequence is TGCAGCGTAACCAACGTCCTAGGGGGCGCGGGTGGCTACACCTTC. Residues: CSVTNVLGGAGGYTF.

V is TRBV27 and J is TRBJ2-1; unclear D gene. Germline CDR1 and CDR2: MNHEY and SMNVEV (reference sequence). The CDR3 totals 15 residues. V lost 2 bases, J lost 0 bases, and 8 bases lay in between. CDR3 sequence (DNA): TGTGCCAGCAGTTTAGCAGTGACCTCCTACAATGAGCAGTTCTTC. It encodes CASSLAVTSYNEQFF.

The chain links TRBV2 to TRBJ2-2; D gene ambiguous. The CDR3 length is 15 residues. V lost 4 bases to trimming and J lost 1 base, with 10 bases between them. Germline loops: CDR1 SNHLY, CDR2 FYNNEI. The CDR3 DNA sequence: TGTGCCAGCAGTGTAGGGTCCAGGAACACCGGGGAGCTGTTTTTT. It yields the protein CASSVGSRNTGELFF.

J is TRBJ1-1 and V is TRBV10-2; tentatively, D is TRBD1 (6 bases). The ends were cut back, 0 bases at V and 5 bases at J, with 10 bases in the middle. The CDR3 runs 14 residues. Germline CDR1 and CDR2: WSHSY and SAAADI. In nucleotides, the CDR3 is TGCGCCAGCAGTGAGTCGACAGGAGTTACTGAAGCTTTCTTT. Translating it yields CASSESTGVTEAFF.

This chain links TRBV2 with TRBJ1-5; D unresolved. Germline V lookup: CDR1 SNHLY, CDR2 FYNNEI. The CDR3 runs to 15 residues. Trimming cost V 3 bases and J 4 bases, with 13 bases left between them. Here the CDR3 DNA reads TGTGCCAGCAGTGATTGGGCAGAGGAAAATCAGCCCCAGCATTTT. This encodes CASSDWAEENQPQHF.

The J gene is TRBJ2-7, the V gene TRBV14; D unresolved. The CDR3 runs 16 residues. The germline V gene encodes CDR1 SGHDN and CDR2 FVKESK. Deletions cut 2 bases from V and 6 bases from J, with 20 bases between. CDR3 in amino acids: CASSQQRRSPHLEQYF. The CDR3 DNA reads as TGTGCCAGCAGCCAACAAAGAAGGTCGCCTCATCTCGAGCAGTACTTC.